This T cell receptor beta chain was observed in a study of STAT3 mutations in large granular lymphocyte leukemia. Findings of the study overall: Persisting codominant clonotypes may have hidden a small pathogenic clone. In several patients, dominant TCR clone burden exceeded STAT3 mutant burden, suggesting STAT3 mutation arose secondarily. In T-cell large granular lymphocyte leukemia, about half of patients showed multiple immunodominant subclonotypes.

The protocol was immunoSEQ multiplex PCR, while the TCRdb copy is restricted to in-frame clones and leaves out a portion. The sample lists 30,000 to 45,000 clones; about 88% were seen once. Per the germline V gene, CDR1 is SGHTA and CDR2 is FQGNSA. The CDR3 runs to 16 residues. Unmatched junction bases numbered 9, after V lost 4 bases and J lost 5 bases. Details on this clone: Its antigen is unknown.

Sequencing was carried out using PBMCs. The chain recombines TRBV7-2 with TRBJ1-5; 9 nucleotides align to TRBD1. The source is a human donor with T large granular lymphocyte leukemia. Some clones in this sample may be carry-over from other donors' samples. CDR3 protein: CASSSPSGQGDQPQHF. For the CDR3, the DNA is TGTGCCAGCAGCTCCCCCTCGGGACAGGGCGATCAGCCCCAGCATTTT.